Listed below are T cell receptor beta chains from one sample, sequenced in a study of response to subunit inactivated influenza vaccine. TCRdb re-called the RT-PCR reads through MiXCR, storing one row per CDR3 protein. This sample has more than 400,000 distinct CDR3 sequences; approximately 10% occur once, and the top ten carry 10% to 15%. The material sequenced was PBMCs from blood, taken roughly 45 days after vaccination. These receptors came from a man aged 50 to 60 who received an inactivated influenza vaccine. CDR3s include the opening cysteine and the closing phenylalanine or tryptophan. A D gene is named only where the DNA matches it firmly. The listing skips clone size in some rows; elsewhere it reads once, few, many or a size class.

D gene	clone size	V gene	J gene	CDR3 protein	CDR3 DNA
-	-	TRBV6-2/TRBV6-3	TRBJ2-1	CASSSLGGSYNEQFF	TGTGCCAGCAGTTCATTGGGGGGTTCCTACAATGAGCAGTTCTTC
TRBD2	few	TRBV5-1	TRBJ2-1	CARIQRESSYNEQFF	TGCGCCAGGATCCAGCGGGAGAGCTCCTACAATGAGCAGTTCTTC
-	many	TRBV5-5	TRBJ1-5	CASSGDRGPSFNQPQHF	TGTGCCAGCAGCGGGGACCGGGGCCCCTCCTTCAATCAGCCCCAGCATTTT
TRBD2	many	TRBV7-2	TRBJ2-3	CASSLASGRRGDTQYF	TGTGCCAGCAGCTTAGCTAGCGGGAGGAGAGGAGATACGCAGTATTTT
-	many	TRBV12-3/TRBV12-4	TRBJ1-5	CASSFGIGDNQPQHF	TGTGCCAGCAGTTTCGGAATCGGGGACAATCAGCCCCAGCATTTT
-	-	TRBV19	TRBJ2-1	CATQGVGGKRGFEQFF	TGTGCCACCCAGGGGGTGGGAGGGAAGCGGGGATTTGAGCAGTTCTTC
TRBD1	few	TRBV5-1	TRBJ1-1	CASTADRGGTEAFF	TGCGCCAGCACTGCGGACAGGGGAGGGACTGAAGCTTTCTTT
TRBD1	many	TRBV12-3/TRBV12-4	TRBJ1-5	CASSWDRAHLTQHF	TGTGCCAGCAGTTGGGACAGGGCCCATTTGACCCAGCATTTT
-	-	TRBV5-1	TRBJ2-3	CASSWRSVPTDTQYF	TGCGCCAGCAGCTGGAGAAGCGTCCCCACAGATACGCAGTATTTT
TRBD2	few	TRBV5-1	TRBJ2-1	CASSLETSGYNEQFF	TGCGCCAGCAGCTTGGAGACTAGCGGTTACAATGAGCAGTTCTTC
-	few	TRBV20-1	TRBJ1-1	CSARPRGGGTEAFF	TGCAGTGCTAGGCCCAGGGGAGGAGGTACTGAAGCTTTCTTT
TRBD2	-	TRBV5-1	TRBJ2-1	CASSWILAGVTYNEQFF	TGCGCCAGCAGCTGGATCTTAGCGGGGGTGACCTACAATGAGCAGTTCTTC
TRBD2	few	TRBV20-1	TRBJ2-2	CSARTASGRAGTAGELFF	TGCAGTGCTAGAACGGCTAGCGGGAGGGCCGGGACTGCCGGGGAGCTGTTTTTT
-	-	TRBV2	TRBJ1-2	CASSAPRPKRGTNYGYTF	TGTGCCAGCAGCGCCCCCCGTCCCAAGAGGGGGACGAACTATGGCTACACCTTC
-	-	TRBV10-2	TRBJ2-2	CASSAPLSSVRAGELFF	TGCGCCAGCAGTGCCCCCTTATCAAGCGTTCGGGCCGGGGAGCTGTTTTTT
-	-	TRBV6-2/TRBV6-3	TRBJ1-6	CASSYNADRGPLHF	TGTGCCAGCAGTTACAACGCAGATCGGGGACCCCTCCACTTT
-	few	TRBV6-2/TRBV6-3	TRBJ2-7	CASRKGPGEQYF	TGTGCCAGCAGGAAAGGACCGGGGGAGCAGTACTTC
TRBD1	few	TRBV28	TRBJ1-4	CASSLWTGDWATNEKLFF	TGTGCCAGCAGTTTATGGACAGGGGATTGGGCAACTAATGAAAAACTGTTTTTT
TRBD2	-	TRBV11-2	TRBJ2-4	CASSLVGLAGALAAKNIQYF	TGTGCCAGCAGCTTAGTGGGTCTAGCGGGGGCCTTGGCAGCCAAAAACATTCAGTACTTC
-	many	TRBV7-9	TRBJ1-1	CASSSGQKNTEAFF	TGTGCCAGCAGCTCCGGACAGAAGAACACTGAAGCTTTCTTT
-	-	TRBV6-5	TRBJ2-5	CASSYEGDQGETQYF	TGTGCCAGCAGTTACGAAGGGGACCAAGGGGAGACCCAGTACTTC
-	-	TRBV7-9	TRBJ2-5	CASSLRWEEKETQYF	TGTGCCAGCAGCTTGAGGTGGGAAGAAAAAGAGACCCAGTACTTC
TRBD2	few	TRBV7-8	TRBJ2-5	CASSLLAGGSVETQYF	TGTGCCAGCAGTCTACTAGCGGGGGGGTCTGTCGAGACCCAGTACTTC
-	few	TRBV4-3	TRBJ2-3	CASSHSGPPSTDTQYF	TGCGCCAGCAGTCATAGCGGCCCTCCTAGCACAGATACGCAGTATTTT
-	many	TRBV5-6	TRBJ2-1	CASSLGDPEQFF	TGTGCCAGCAGCTTGGGGGATCCTGAGCAGTTCTTC
TRBD2	few	TRBV9	TRBJ2-1	CASSVFGLAGGLNEQFF	TGTGCCAGCAGCGTATTTGGACTAGCGGGAGGACTCAATGAGCAGTTCTTC
TRBD1	few	TRBV12-3/TRBV12-4	TRBJ1-5	CASSIGQGSNQPQHF	TGTGCCAGCAGCATAGGACAGGGGAGCAATCAGCCCCAGCATTTT
TRBD1	few	TRBV6-5	TRBJ1-6	CASSYRTGGSPLHF	TGTGCCAGCAGTTACCGGACAGGGGGCTCACCCCTCCACTTT
TRBD2	-	TRBV7-8	TRBJ2-7	CASSPLRASGYEQYF	TGTGCCAGCAGTCCTCTGAGGGCTAGCGGGTACGAGCAGTACTTC
TRBD2	few	TRBV9	TRBJ2-1	CASSVVVGGFNNEQFF	TGTGCCAGCAGCGTAGTAGTGGGAGGGTTTAACAATGAGCAGTTCTTC
TRBD2	many	TRBV11-2	TRBJ2-7	CASSLTSGGTYEQYF	TGTGCCAGCAGTCTAACTAGCGGGGGCACCTACGAGCAGTACTTC
-	-	TRBV4-3	TRBJ2-5	CASSHDGASQETQYF	TGCGCCAGCAGCCACGACGGGGCTAGCCAAGAGACCCAGTACTTC